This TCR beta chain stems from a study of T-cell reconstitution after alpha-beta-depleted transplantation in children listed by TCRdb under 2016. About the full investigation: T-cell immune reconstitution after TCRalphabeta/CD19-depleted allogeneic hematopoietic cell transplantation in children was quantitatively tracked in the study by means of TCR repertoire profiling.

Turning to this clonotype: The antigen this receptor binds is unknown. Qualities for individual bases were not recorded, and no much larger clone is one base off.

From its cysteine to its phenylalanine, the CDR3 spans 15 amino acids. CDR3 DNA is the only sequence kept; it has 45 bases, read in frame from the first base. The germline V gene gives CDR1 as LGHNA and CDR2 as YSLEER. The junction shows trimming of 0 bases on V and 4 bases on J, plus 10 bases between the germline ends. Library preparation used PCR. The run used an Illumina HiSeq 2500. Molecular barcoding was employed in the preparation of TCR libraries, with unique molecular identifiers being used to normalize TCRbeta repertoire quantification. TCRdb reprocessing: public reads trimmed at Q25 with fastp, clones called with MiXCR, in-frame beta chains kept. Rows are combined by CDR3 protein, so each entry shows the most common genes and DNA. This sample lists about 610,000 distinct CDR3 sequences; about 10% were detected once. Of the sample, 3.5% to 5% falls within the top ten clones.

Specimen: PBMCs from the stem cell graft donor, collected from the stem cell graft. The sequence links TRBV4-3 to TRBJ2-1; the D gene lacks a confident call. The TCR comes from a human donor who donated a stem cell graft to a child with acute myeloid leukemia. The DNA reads TGCGCCAGCAGCCAAGATCCCGGTTTTTACAATGAGCAGTTCTTC. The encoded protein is CASSQDPGFYNEQFF.